Below are 29 T cell receptor beta chains sequenced from a single sample in a study of T-cell reconstitution after alpha-beta-depleted transplantation in children (dated by TCRdb to 2016 to 2018). The library was produced with PCR. Sequencing used an Illumina HiSeq 2500. TCR libraries were prepared with molecular barcoding, using unique molecular identifiers to normalize TCRbeta repertoire quantification. TCRdb's own reprocessing of the public reads used fastp at Q25 and MiXCR and kept productive beta chains. Every CDR3 protein is listed once, alongside the most common genes and DNA of its rows. Within this sample are hundreds of thousands of distinct CDR3 sequences, with about 16% of them counted one time only. Jointly, the top ten make up roughly 4.8% of the sample. Reading the label with the study, this specimen's treatment or condition is: allogeneic hematopoietic cell transplantation with graft depleted of TCRalphabeta T cells and CD19 B cells.

The sequenced sample was PBMCs, mostly from graft donor cells, obtained 360 days after TCRalphabeta/CD19-depleted stem cell transplant. The receptors shown here come from a male patient between 5 and 17 years old who had a stem cell transplant for acute lymphoblastic leukemia, so the T cells may come from the graft donor.

This clonotype was found a few times. The chain combines TRBV24-1 with TRBJ2-5; tentatively, D is TRBD2 (5 bases). CDR1 and CDR2 (germline): KGHDR, SFDVKD. This CDR3 is 15 amino acids long. The V end was cut by 6 bases, the J end by 5 bases, with 18 bases between. The DNA for the CDR3 is TGTGCCACCAGTCCTAACGGGGTAGTAGAGGAGACCCAGTACTTC. It yields the protein CATSPNGVVEETQYF.

This clonotype has only a few counts. V usage is TRBV20-1 and J usage is TRBJ2-2; the D gene is possibly TRBD2 (5 bases). Trimming stripped 0 bases from V and 4 bases from J, with 15 bases between. Germline lookup yields CDR1 DFQATT and CDR2 SNEGSKA (reference sequence). The CDR3 is 16 amino acids. The CDR3 region has the DNA TGCAGTGCTAGAGATCCCGGGAAGGAGTTCACCGGGGAGCTGTTTTTT. As protein: CSARDPGKEFTGELFF.

V and J are TRBV20-1 and TRBJ2-2, with 7 nucleotides matching TRBD2. Germline V gene sequence: CDR1 DFQATT, CDR2 SNEGSKA (reference sequence). The CDR3 length is 12 residues. The V segment lost 6 bases and the J segment 8 bases; nucleotides outside the gene matches: 6. Here the CDR3 reads CSAGRETGELFF. DNA of the CDR3: TGCAGTGCGGGGCGGGAGACAGGGGAGCTGTTTTTT.

The chain uses TRBV3-1 and TRBJ2-1, with 11 bases matching TRBD2. Germline assignment: CDR1 LGHDT and CDR2 YNNKEL (reference sequence). The CDR3 covers 15 residues. Unmatched junction bases numbered 2, after V lost 4 bases and J lost 3 bases. The CDR3 is CASSPSGRRYNEQFF. In DNA form, the CDR3 reads TGTGCCAGCAGCCCTAGCGGGAGGCGCTACAATGAGCAGTTCTTC.

The rearrangement uses TRBV20-1 and TRBJ2-5; no definite D call. Trimming took off 0 bases at V and 1 base at J, with 18 bases between the two ends. The V gene's germline CDR1 is DFQATT and CDR2 SNEGSKA (reference sequence). The CDR3 contains 17 residues. Written as DNA, the CDR3 is TGCAGTGCTAGAGAGGCCCTGAACGAGAATGGCCAAGAGACCCAGTACTTC. Amino acids: CSAREALNENGQETQYF.

V usage is TRBV5-1 and J usage is TRBJ2-1; 9 bases match TRBD2. With V trimmed by 4 bases and J by 7 bases, 21 bases remained unmatched. Germline V lookup: CDR1 SGHRS, CDR2 YFSETQ. The CDR3 is 19 amino acids. CDR3 nucleotides: TGCGCCAGCAGCCGGCGGGTAGCGGGAGTAGGGGGCGGTGGGAATGAGCAGTTCTTC. Protein product: CASSRRVAGVGGGGNEQFF.

The rearrangement joins TRBV5-5 to TRBJ2-5; tentatively, D is TRBD2 (5 bases). Germline CDR1 is SGHKS and CDR2 is YYEKEE (reference sequence). The CDR3 contains 12 residues. V was trimmed by 3 bases and J by 7 bases, leaving 10 bases between them. CDR3: CASSWAGGTQYF. The DNA of the CDR3 is TGTGCCAGCAGCTGGGCCGGAGGGACCCAGTACTTC.

This clonotype was picked up a small number of times. The chain carries TRBV5-6 and TRBJ2-1; D possibly corresponds to TRBD2 (5 bases). Trimming took off 7 bases at V and 2 bases at J, with 19 bases between the two ends. Germline-derived CDR1 and CDR2 are SGHDT and YYEEEE. CDR3 length equals 16 residues. The CDR3 sequence is CASSGTAGFPYNEQFF. CDR3 sequence (DNA): TGTGCCAGCTCTGGAACTGCGGGTTTCCCCTACAATGAGCAGTTCTTC.

CDR3 loop: CASSAQGTYNSPLHF. The CDR3 DNA reads TGTGCCAGCAGCGCCCAGGGCACCTATAATTCACCCCTCCACTTT. The rearrangement links TRBV7-3 to TRBJ1-6; weak D call: TRBD1 (5 bases). Germline CDR1 is SGHTA and CDR2 is FQGTGA. Trimming shortened V by 5 bases and J by 2 bases, and 10 bases separated the two germline ends. The CDR3 loop spans 15 amino acids.

This clonotype has only a few counts. This chain connects TRBV29-1 to TRBJ2-5; possible D gene TRBD2, 6 bases. Germline V gives CDR1 SQVTM, CDR2 ANQGSEA. The CDR3 runs to 13 residues. Trimming removed 8 bases at V and 5 bases at J, with 18 bases between. The CDR3 coding sequence is TGCAGCATGAAGCGGGCAGGGCAGGAGACCCAGTACTTC. Encoded protein: CSMKRAGQETQYF.

V usage is TRBV5-1 and J usage is TRBJ2-2, with TRBD2 matching 13 bases. The CDR3 spans 18 residues. CDR1 and CDR2 (germline): SGHRS, YFSETQ. With V trimmed by 6 bases and J by 4 bases, 12 bases remained unmatched. As DNA, the CDR3 is TGCGCCAGCACCCCCGGGACTAGCGGGAAGTCGGTCACCGGGGAGCTGTTTTTT. It encodes CASTPGTSGKSVTGELFF.

This clonotype occurred a few times. In DNA, the CDR3 is TGTGCCAGCAGCGTAGCTGGGACTAGCAGCCCCTACAATGAGCAGTTCTTC. Amino acid sequence: CASSVAGTSSPYNEQFF. The V and J genes are TRBV9 and TRBJ2-1, with TRBD2 matching over 9 bases. This CDR3 has 17 residues. The junction had 6 bases not matched to a gene; V was cut back by 0 bases and J by 2 bases. The germline gives CDR1 SGDLS, CDR2 YYNGEE.

About this clonotype: It may be a read error: a sequence one base away is much more abundant. The chain is built from TRBV7-3 and TRBJ2-5, with 12 bases identical to TRBD2. This CDR3 has 16 amino acids. J lost 2 bases, V lost 5 bases, and 6 bases had no gene match. Germline V gene lookup returns CDR1 SGHTA and CDR2 FQGTGA. The CDR3 nucleotides read TGTGCCAGCAGCCCTGGACTAGCGGGAATACAAGAGACCCAGTACTTC. Protein: CASSPGLAGIQETQYF.

This clonotype was counted between two and nine times. This chain uses TRBV24-1 with TRBJ1-5; tentatively, D is TRBD1 (6 bases). This CDR3 is 16 amino acids long. The germline V and J ends were trimmed by 4 bases and 0 bases, with 12 bases remaining between them. Germline CDR1 KGHDR, CDR2 SFDVKD. The CDR3 DNA reads as TGTGCCACCAGTGACGGACAGACCTCTAGCAATCAGCCCCAGCATTTT. Amino acids: CATSDGQTSSNQPQHF.

This clonotype was seen only a few times. The chain uses TRBV11-2 and TRBJ2-2; 8 positions agree with TRBD1. Germline V CDR1 and CDR2: SGHAT, FQNNGV. With V trimmed by 2 bases and J by 4 bases, 15 bases remained unmatched. The CDR3 consists of 19 residues. This CDR3 reads CASSLLFPGQVTITGELFF. The CDR3 nucleotides are TGTGCCAGCAGCTTATTGTTCCCGGGACAGGTCACCATCACCGGGGAGCTGTTTTTT. The full variable domain, with the rest looked up from reference TRBV11-2 and TRBJ2-2, is EAGVAQSPRYKIIEKRQSVAFWCNPISGHATLYWYQQILGQGPKLLIQFQNNGVVDDSQLPKDRFSAERLKGVDSTLKIQPAKLEDSAVYLCASSLLFPGQVTITGELFFGEGSRLTVL.

This clonotype was seen only a few times. The V and J genes are TRBV28 and TRBJ2-6, with D maybe TRBD1 (6 bases). The V gene lost 8 bases and the J gene lost 0 bases, with 14 bases spanning the gap. The CDR3 length is 16 residues. The germline gives CDR1 MDHEN, CDR2 SYDVKM. The CDR3 region is CASEDSLSSGANVLTF. For the CDR3, the DNA is TGTGCCAGCGAGGACAGCCTCTCCTCTGGGGCCAACGTCCTGACTTTC.

This clonotype has just a few counts. The CDR3 nucleotides are TGTGCCAGCAGCGATCTCGGGGCTGGAAACACCATATATTTT. Translation: CASSDLGAGNTIYF. The chain uses TRBV9 and TRBJ1-3, with D unresolved. Trimming took off 3 bases at V and 2 bases at J, with 9 bases between the two ends. CDR1 and CDR2 from the germline V gene are SGDLS and YYNGEE. The CDR3 has 14 residues. The whole variable domain, filled in from reference TRBV9 and TRBJ1-3, reads DSGVTQTPKHLITATGQRVTLRCSPRSGDLSVYWYQQSLDQGLQFLIQYYNGEERAKGNILERFSAQQFPDLHSELNLSSLELGDSALYFCASSDLGAGNTIYFGEGSWLTVV.

The chain carries TRBV3-1 and TRBJ2-1; no reliable D call. Germline V lookup: CDR1 LGHDT, CDR2 YNNKEL (reference sequence). The CDR3 contains 17 residues. Trimming left V 5 bases short and J 0 bases short, with 17 bases between. The CDR3 DNA sequence: TGTGCCAGCAGCTCCCCCAAACAGTGGAGCTCCTACAATGAGCAGTTCTTC. Amino acid sequence: CASSSPKQWSSYNEQFF.

At least ten counts were recorded for this clonotype. The V and J genes are TRBV7-3 and TRBJ2-2, with 8 bases fitting TRBD2. This CDR3 contains 15 residues. V trimming: 3 bases; J trimming: 4 bases; junction bases outside the gene matches: 4. Germline loops: CDR1 SGHTA, CDR2 FQGTGA. The CDR3 nucleotides are TGTGCCAGCAGCTTCGGGACTAGTGGCACCGGGGAGCTGTTTTTT. Its translation is CASSFGTSGTGELFF.

The chain recombines TRBV20-1 with TRBJ1-1; no firm D call. This CDR3 region has 15 residues. Trimming took off 0 bases at V and 1 base at J, with 12 bases between the two ends. In germline, CDR1 is DFQATT, CDR2 SNEGSKA (reference sequence). CDR3 loop: CSARDLGGPNTEAFF. CDR3 DNA sequence: TGCAGTGCTAGAGATCTTGGCGGCCCGAACACTGAAGCTTTCTTT.

The rearrangement uses TRBV18 and TRBJ2-7; possibly TRBD1 or TRBD2 for D (5 bases each). CDR1 KGHSH and CDR2 LQKENI come from the germline V gene. The CDR3 totals 12 residues. Trimming stripped 0 bases from V and 9 bases from J, with 9 bases between. In nucleotides, the CDR3 is TGTGCCAGCTCACCACCGGGGGTAGGGCAGTACTTC. Encoded protein: CASSPPGVGQYF.

V and J are TRBV12-3 or TRBV12-4 and TRBJ2-1; 7 nucleotides line up with TRBD2. The CDR3 is 16 residues long. The V and J ends lost 10 bases and 8 bases, in that order; junction bases with no gene match: 20. The CDR3 region is CAINKDGRPMNHEQFF. For the CDR3, the DNA is TGTGCCATCAATAAAGACGGGAGGCCCATGAACCATGAGCAGTTCTTC.

The J gene is TRBJ2-1, the V gene TRBV2, with D hard to call. V was shortened by 4 bases and J by 10 bases, with 8 bases between the two germline ends. The germline V gene encodes CDR1 SNHLY and CDR2 FYNNEI. The CDR3 runs 11 residues. Here the CDR3 reads CASSAGHEQFF. The CDR3, as DNA: TGTGCCAGCAGTGCTGGGCACGAGCAGTTCTTC.

This clonotype was seen a handful of times. The rearrangement uses TRBV7-8 and TRBJ2-1; 11 positions match TRBD2. The CDR3 runs to 15 residues. J lost 7 bases, V lost 2 bases, and 4 bases had no gene match. Germline CDR1 is SGHVS and CDR2 is FQNEAQ. CDR3 amino acids: CASSLRSGRGNEQFF. CDR3 in DNA: TGTGCCAGCAGCTTACGTAGCGGGAGGGGGAATGAGCAGTTCTTC.

The J gene is TRBJ2-7, the V gene TRBV24-1; 7 positions match TRBD1. Looked up from germline, CDR1 is KGHDR and CDR2 is SFDVKD. The CDR3 runs 15 residues. With V trimmed by 3 bases and J by 2 bases, 6 bases remained unmatched. Here the CDR3 DNA reads TGTGCCACCAGTGATGGGGGACAGCCTCCCTACGAGCAGTACTTC. Its translation: CATSDGGQPPYEQYF.

This clonotype has more than one count but fewer than ten. The V and J genes are TRBV11-3 and TRBJ2-1; maybe TRBD1 (6 bases). The V gene's germline CDR1 is SGHNT and CDR2 YENEEA. The CDR3 is 15 amino acids. Between the trimmed V and J ends, which lost 3 bases and 7 bases, there was a span of 16 bases. DNA of the CDR3: TGTGCCAGCAGCTTGGTGGGGGCGCCCCTTAATGAGCAGTTCTTC. Protein: CASSLVGAPLNEQFF.

This clonotype turned up a few times. V usage is TRBV5-1 and J usage is TRBJ2-1; D possibly uses TRBD1 or TRBD2 (7 bases each). With 0 bases removed from V and 2 bases from J, the gap between germline ends came to 18 bases. The germline CDR1 and CDR2 sequences are SGHRS and YFSETQ. The CDR3 spans 18 residues. The CDR3 DNA follows: TGCGCCAGCAGCTTGGGGGCAGGGGGGGCCTACACCTACAATGAGCAGTTCTTC. Translating gives CASSLGAGGAYTYNEQFF.

This clonotype has a handful of counts. The chain uses TRBV7-9 and TRBJ2-1; 7 bases agree with TRBD1. This CDR3 is built from 14 residues. Germline V CDR1 and CDR2: SEHNR, FQNEAQ (reference sequence). The ends lost 4 bases at V and 5 bases at J; junction bases unmatched: 5. CDR3 nucleotide sequence: TGTGCCAGCAGCTACCCTGGACAGGACAATGAGCAGTTCTTC. It encodes CASSYPGQDNEQFF.

The chain couples TRBV29-1 to TRBJ2-5, with 9 bases aligning to TRBD1. V lost 4 bases, J lost 5 bases, and 11 bases stayed unmatched. CDR1 is SQVTM, CDR2 ANQGSEA, per germline. The CDR3 covers 15 residues. The DNA of the CDR3 is TGCAGCGTTGGGACCGGGACAGGGAGGTCGGAGACCCAGTACTTC. It codes for CSVGTGTGRSETQYF.